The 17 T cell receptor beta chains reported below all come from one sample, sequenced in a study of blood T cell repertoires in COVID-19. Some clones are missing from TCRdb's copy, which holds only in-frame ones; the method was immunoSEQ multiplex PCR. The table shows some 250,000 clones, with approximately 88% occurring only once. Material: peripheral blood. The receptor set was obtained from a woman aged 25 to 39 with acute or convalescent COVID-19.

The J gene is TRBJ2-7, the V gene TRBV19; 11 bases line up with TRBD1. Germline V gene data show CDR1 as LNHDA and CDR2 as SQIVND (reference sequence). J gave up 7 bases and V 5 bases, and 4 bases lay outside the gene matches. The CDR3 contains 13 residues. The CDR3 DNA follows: TGTGCCAGTAGTTTCGGGACAGGGGGGGAGCAGTACTTC. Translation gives CASSFGTGGEQYF.

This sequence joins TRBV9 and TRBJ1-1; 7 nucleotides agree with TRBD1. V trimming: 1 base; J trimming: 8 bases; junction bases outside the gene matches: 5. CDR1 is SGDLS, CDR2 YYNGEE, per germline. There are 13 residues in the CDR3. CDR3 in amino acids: CASSVKGAGEAFF. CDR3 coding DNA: TGTGCCAGCAGCGTAAAGGGGGCCGGGGAAGCTTTCTTT.

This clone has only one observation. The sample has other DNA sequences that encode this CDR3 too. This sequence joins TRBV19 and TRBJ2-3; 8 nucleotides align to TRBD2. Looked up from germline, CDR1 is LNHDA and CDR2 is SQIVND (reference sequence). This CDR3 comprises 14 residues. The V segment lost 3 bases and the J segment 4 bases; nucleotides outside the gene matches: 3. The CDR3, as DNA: TGTGCCAGTAGTATTCCGGGGGGGCCAGATACGCAGTATTTT. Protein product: CASSIPGGPDTQYF.

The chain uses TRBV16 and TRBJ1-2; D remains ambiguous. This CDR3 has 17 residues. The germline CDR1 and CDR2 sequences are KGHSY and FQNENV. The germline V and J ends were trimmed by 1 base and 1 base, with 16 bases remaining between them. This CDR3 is CASSQYGGYSGNYGYTF. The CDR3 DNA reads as TGTGCCAGCAGCCAATATGGAGGGTACTCCGGTAACTATGGCTACACCTTC.

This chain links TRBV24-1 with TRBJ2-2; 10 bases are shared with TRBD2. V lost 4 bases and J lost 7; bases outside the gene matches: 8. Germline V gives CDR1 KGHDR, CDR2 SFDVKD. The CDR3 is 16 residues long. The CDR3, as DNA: TGTGCCACCAGTGACCCTAGCGGGAGTAGCGACGGGGAGCTGTTTTTT. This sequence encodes CATSDPSGSSDGELFF.

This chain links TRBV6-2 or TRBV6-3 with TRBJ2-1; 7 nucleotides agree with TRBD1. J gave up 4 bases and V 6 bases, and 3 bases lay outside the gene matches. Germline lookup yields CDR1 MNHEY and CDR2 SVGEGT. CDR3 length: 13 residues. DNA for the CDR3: TGTGCCAGCAGCGGGGACAGATACAATGAGCAGTTCTTC. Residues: CASSGDRYNEQFF.

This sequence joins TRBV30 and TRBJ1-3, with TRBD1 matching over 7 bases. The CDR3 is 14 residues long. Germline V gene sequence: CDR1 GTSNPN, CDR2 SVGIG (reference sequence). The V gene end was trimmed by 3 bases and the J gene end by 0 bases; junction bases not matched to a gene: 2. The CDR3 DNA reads TGTGCCTGGAGCTGGACAGGCTCTGGAAACACCATATATTTT. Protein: CAWSWTGSGNTIYF. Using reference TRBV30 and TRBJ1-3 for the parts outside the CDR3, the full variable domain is SQTIHQWPATLVQPVGSPLSLECTVEGTSNPNLYWYRQAAGRGLQLLFYSVGIGQISSEVPQNLSASRPQDRQFILSSKKLLLSDSGFYLCAWSWTGSGNTIYFGEGSWLTVV.

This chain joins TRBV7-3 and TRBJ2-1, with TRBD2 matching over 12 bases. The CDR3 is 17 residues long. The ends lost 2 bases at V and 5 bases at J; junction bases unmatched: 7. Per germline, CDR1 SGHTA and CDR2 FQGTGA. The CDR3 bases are TGTGCCAGCAGCTTACAACCCCTAGCGGGAGGGCACAATGAGCAGTTCTTC. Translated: CASSLQPLAGGHNEQFF.

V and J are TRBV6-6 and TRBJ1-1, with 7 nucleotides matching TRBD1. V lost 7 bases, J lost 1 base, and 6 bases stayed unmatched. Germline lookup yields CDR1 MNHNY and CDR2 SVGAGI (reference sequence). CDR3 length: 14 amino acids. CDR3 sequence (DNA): TGTGCCAGCACCCCGGACAGGTCGAACACTGAAGCTTTCTTT. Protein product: CASTPDRSNTEAFF.

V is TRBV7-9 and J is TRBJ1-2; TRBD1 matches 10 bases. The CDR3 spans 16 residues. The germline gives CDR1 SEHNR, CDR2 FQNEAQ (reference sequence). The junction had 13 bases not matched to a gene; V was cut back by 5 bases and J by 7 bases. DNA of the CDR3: TGTGCCAGCAGCACGAAAGGTGGAGACAGGGGGCCTGGCTACACCTTC. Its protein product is CASSTKGGDRGPGYTF.

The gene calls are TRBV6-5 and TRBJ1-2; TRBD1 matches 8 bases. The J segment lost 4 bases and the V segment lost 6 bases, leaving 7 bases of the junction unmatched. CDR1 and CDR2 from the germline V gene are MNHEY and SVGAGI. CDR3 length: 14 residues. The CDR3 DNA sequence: TGTGCCAGCAGCGATTGGACAGGGCCCTATGGCTACACCTTC. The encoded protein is CASSDWTGPYGYTF.

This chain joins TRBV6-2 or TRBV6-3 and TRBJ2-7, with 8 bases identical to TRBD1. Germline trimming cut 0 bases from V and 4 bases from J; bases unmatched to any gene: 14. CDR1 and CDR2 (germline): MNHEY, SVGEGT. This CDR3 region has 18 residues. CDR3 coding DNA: TGTGCCAGCAGTTACTCAATCAGACCGGGACAGGCCACTTACGAGCAGTACTTC. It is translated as CASSYSIRPGQATYEQYF.

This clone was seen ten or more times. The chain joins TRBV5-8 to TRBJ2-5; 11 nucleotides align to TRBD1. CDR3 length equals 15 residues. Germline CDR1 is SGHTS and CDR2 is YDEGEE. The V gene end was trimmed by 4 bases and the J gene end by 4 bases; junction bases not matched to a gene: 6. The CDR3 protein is CASSRGQGARETQYF. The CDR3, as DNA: TGTGCCAGCAGCCGAGGACAGGGGGCTCGAGAGACCCAGTACTTC.

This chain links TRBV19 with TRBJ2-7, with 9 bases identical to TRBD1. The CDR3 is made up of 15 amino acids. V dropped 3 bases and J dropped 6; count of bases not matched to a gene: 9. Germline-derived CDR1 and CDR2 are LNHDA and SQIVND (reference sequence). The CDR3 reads CASSITGGAFGEQYF. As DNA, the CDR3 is TGTGCCAGTAGTATCACAGGGGGCGCGTTCGGCGAGCAGTACTTC.

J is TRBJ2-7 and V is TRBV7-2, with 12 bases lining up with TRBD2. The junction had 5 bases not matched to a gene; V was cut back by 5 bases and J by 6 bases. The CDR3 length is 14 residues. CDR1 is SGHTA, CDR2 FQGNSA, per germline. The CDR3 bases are TGTGCCAGCAGCACTAGCGGGAGGCAGGGCGAGCAGTACTTC. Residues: CASSTSGRQGEQYF.

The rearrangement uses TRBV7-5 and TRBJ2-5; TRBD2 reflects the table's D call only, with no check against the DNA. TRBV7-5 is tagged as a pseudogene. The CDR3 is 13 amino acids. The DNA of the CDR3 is TGTGCCAGAAGCTTATTATGCGTGGAGACCCAGTACTTC. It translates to CARSLLCVETQYF.

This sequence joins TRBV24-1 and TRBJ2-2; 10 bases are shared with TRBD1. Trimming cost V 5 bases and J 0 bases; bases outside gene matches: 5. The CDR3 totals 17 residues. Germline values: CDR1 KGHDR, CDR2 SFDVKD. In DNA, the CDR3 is TGTGCCACCAGTGGACCGGGACAGGGGACGAACACCGGGGAGCTGTTTTTT. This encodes CATSGPGQGTNTGELFF.